One and the same sample provided the 5 T cell receptor beta chains below, sequenced in a study of control samples from healthy donors and cancer patients. Generated by immunoSEQ multiplex PCR, the TCRdb table keeps only in-frame clones and is missing some. Of approximately 210,000 clones in the sample, about 91% were seen once. Sequenced: blood. Every receptor here comes from a man aged 25-45 years in good health.

This chain uses TRBV5-1 with TRBJ1-1; weak D call: TRBD1 (5 bases). Deletions cut 0 bases from V and 5 bases from J, with 14 bases between. CDR3 size: 15 residues. The germline V gene encodes CDR1 SGHRS and CDR2 YFSETQ. CDR3 in DNA: TGCGCCAGCAGCTTGGGATCCGGGGCTAGGACTGAAGCTTTCTTT. It specifies CASSLGSGARTEAFF.

The chain joins TRBV11-2 to TRBJ2-7; 10 nucleotides line up with TRBD1. V lost 5 bases to trimming and J lost 3 bases; unmatched junction nucleotides: 13. The CDR3 consists of 17 residues. Germline CDR1 is SGHAT and CDR2 is FQNNGV. The CDR3 coding sequence is TGTGCCAGCAGCGGAAGCTCCGGGACAGGGGCTTTCTACGAGCAGTACTTC. Translated: CASSGSSGTGAFYEQYF. Using reference TRBV11-2 and TRBJ2-7 for the parts outside the CDR3, the full variable domain is EAGVAQSPRYKIIEKRQSVAFWCNPISGHATLYWYQQILGQGPKLLIQFQNNGVVDDSQLPKDRFSAERLKGVDSTLKIQPAKLEDSAVYLCASSGSSGTGAFYEQYFGPGTRLTVT.

In this sample, this clone turned up once. This sequence joins TRBV5-1 and TRBJ2-7; D not resolved. V lost 4 bases and J 7 bases, leaving 15 bases between the germline ends. The CDR3 runs 13 residues. Germline-derived CDR1 and CDR2 are SGHRS and YFSETQ. The CDR3 protein is CASSLPGQWEQYF. CDR3 coding DNA: TGCGCCAGCAGCCTTCCCGGCCAGTGGGAGCAGTACTTC.

The V call is TRBV19, the J call TRBJ2-7; D possibly matches TRBD1 or TRBD2 (5 bases each). This CDR3 comprises 14 residues. The germline V gene has CDR1 LNHDA and CDR2 SQIVND (reference sequence). Deletions cut 1 base from V and 3 bases from J, with 10 bases between. The CDR3 loop is CASSIAGDLYEQYF. Here the CDR3 DNA reads TGTGCCAGTAGTATAGCTGGGGACCTCTACGAGCAGTACTTC.

V is TRBV2 and J is TRBJ1-1; D call uncertain. Trimming pared 6 bases from V and 5 bases from J, leaving 19 bases between. Germline V gene sequence: CDR1 SNHLY, CDR2 FYNNEI. There are 15 residues in the CDR3. The CDR3 DNA sequence: TGTGCCAGCAGCGAACTAGGGCCCGGAGGGACTGAAGCTTTCTTT. Encoded protein: CASSELGPGGTEAFF.